Listed below are T cell receptor beta chains from one sample, sequenced in a study of blood T cell repertoires in COVID-19. Assay: immunoSEQ multiplex PCR; the TCRdb copy retains only in-frame clones and omits some. The data show a few hundred thousand clones, with roughly 84% seen just once and less than 7% held by the top ten. The specimen was PBMCs or T cells enriched from blood (not recorded which). Receptors originate from a woman aged 40 to 49 who had recovered from COVID-19. Each CDR3 is given with its conserved first and last residue. Each record gives: CDR3 length, V gene, J gene, CDR3 protein.

cdr3_length: 15; v_call: TRBV10-3; j_call: TRBJ2-1; cdr3_aa: CAISAGQGTYNEQFF
cdr3_length: 12; v_call: TRBV5-1; j_call: TRBJ1-1; cdr3_aa: CASSLGAQATFF
cdr3_length: 14; v_call: TRBV10-1; j_call: TRBJ1-1; cdr3_aa: CASSPGTGNTEAFF
cdr3_length: 14; v_call: TRBV4-1; j_call: TRBJ1-2; cdr3_aa: CASSQARTYYGYTF
cdr3_length: 13; v_call: TRBV27; j_call: TRBJ2-5; cdr3_aa: CASSGTGEETQYF
cdr3_length: 20; v_call: TRBV6-2/TRBV6-3; j_call: TRBJ2-6; cdr3_aa: CASSFDPQRRFGSGANVLTF
cdr3_length: 15; v_call: TRBV19; j_call: TRBJ2-1; cdr3_aa: CASRILAGGGNEQFF
cdr3_length: 13; v_call: TRBV24-1; j_call: TRBJ2-4; cdr3_aa: CATSDPTRGLQYF
cdr3_length: 15; v_call: TRBV2; j_call: TRBJ2-7; cdr3_aa: CASSERQASSYEQYF
cdr3_length: 14; v_call: TRBV20-1; j_call: TRBJ1-4; cdr3_aa: CSASLRDSNEKLFF
cdr3_length: 13; v_call: TRBV2; j_call: TRBJ1-5; cdr3_aa: CASSGLPREPQHF
cdr3_length: 14; v_call: TRBV23-1; j_call: TRBJ2-2; cdr3_aa: CATPGSGLAGELFF
cdr3_length: 16; v_call: TRBV18; j_call: TRBJ2-1; cdr3_aa: CASSPMLAGSLNEQFF
cdr3_length: 14; v_call: TRBV7-3; j_call: TRBJ2-1; cdr3_aa: CASSWTRDTNEQFF
cdr3_length: 12; v_call: TRBV3-1/TRBV3-2; j_call: TRBJ1-1; cdr3_aa: CASSQRDREAFF
cdr3_length: 16; v_call: TRBV6-5; j_call: TRBJ2-3; cdr3_aa: CASSYQGSVGSDTQYF
cdr3_length: 16; v_call: TRBV18; j_call: TRBJ1-4; cdr3_aa: CASSPRGGPRNEKLFF
cdr3_length: 14; v_call: TRBV28; j_call: TRBJ1-4; cdr3_aa: CASSLGQGEAKLFF
cdr3_length: 14; v_call: TRBV28; j_call: TRBJ1-1; cdr3_aa: CASSLRGGTTEAFF
cdr3_length: 12; v_call: TRBV15; j_call: TRBJ2-7; cdr3_aa: CATSSSGNEQYF
cdr3_length: 16; v_call: TRBV27; j_call: TRBJ1-6; cdr3_aa: CASPLTRGNYNSPLHF
cdr3_length: 16; v_call: TRBV6-5; j_call: TRBJ2-5; cdr3_aa: CASSYLAGGPGETQYF
cdr3_length: 12; v_call: TRBV5-8; j_call: TRBJ2-5; cdr3_aa: CASSLDRDTQYF
cdr3_length: 16; v_call: TRBV5-6; j_call: TRBJ2-1; cdr3_aa: CASSFPGGGKGNEQFF
cdr3_length: 15; v_call: TRBV4-1; j_call: TRBJ2-1; cdr3_aa: CASSQHRLAGVLQFF
cdr3_length: 16; v_call: TRBV28; j_call: TRBJ1-2; cdr3_aa: CASSRLSGVANYGYTF
cdr3_length: 15; v_call: TRBV4-1; j_call: TRBJ1-6; cdr3_aa: CASSLTGTANSPLHF
cdr3_length: 14; v_call: TRBV11-3; j_call: TRBJ2-5; cdr3_aa: CASSSPWAKETQYF
cdr3_length: 19; v_call: TRBV27; j_call: TRBJ2-7; cdr3_aa: CASSLRPGQGAPFYYEQYF
cdr3_length: 16; v_call: TRBV5-1; j_call: TRBJ1-4; cdr3_aa: CASSPEIGATNEKLFF
cdr3_length: 12; v_call: TRBV7-9; j_call: TRBJ2-1; cdr3_aa: CASPLAANEQFF
cdr3_length: 15; v_call: TRBV19; j_call: TRBJ2-6; cdr3_aa: CASKDTTSGANVLTF
cdr3_length: 14; v_call: TRBV30; j_call: TRBJ1-5; cdr3_aa: CAWSWTGSNQPQHF
cdr3_length: 14; v_call: TRBV30; j_call: TRBJ2-7; cdr3_aa: CAWSKDRGIYEQYF
cdr3_length: 13; v_call: TRBV10-1; j_call: TRBJ2-6; cdr3_aa: CASSGSGANVLTF
cdr3_length: 14; v_call: TRBV27; j_call: TRBJ2-3; cdr3_aa: CASSSNDRVDTQYF
cdr3_length: 14; v_call: TRBV5-1; j_call: TRBJ2-1; cdr3_aa: CASSLGPDAGEQFF
cdr3_length: 13; v_call: TRBV12-3/TRBV12-4; j_call: TRBJ1-2; cdr3_aa: CASSLTGSYGYTF
cdr3_length: 15; v_call: TRBV5-8; j_call: TRBJ2-1; cdr3_aa: CASSWQGGSYNEQFF
cdr3_length: 14; v_call: TRBV2; j_call: TRBJ1-3; cdr3_aa: CASSEQGAGNTIYF
cdr3_length: 15; v_call: TRBV19; j_call: TRBJ2-2; cdr3_aa: CASRVQGRGTGELFF
cdr3_length: 13; v_call: TRBV11-2; j_call: TRBJ1-5; cdr3_aa: CASSLDRNQPQHF
cdr3_length: 16; v_call: TRBV21-1; j_call: TRBJ2-2; cdr3_aa: CASSKYSRGETGELFF
cdr3_length: 15; v_call: TRBV5-4; j_call: TRBJ1-1; cdr3_aa: CASSLTSGGETEAFF
cdr3_length: 12; v_call: TRBV13; j_call: TRBJ1-5; cdr3_aa: CASSLGDQPQHF
cdr3_length: 15; v_call: TRBV24-1; j_call: TRBJ1-1; cdr3_aa: CATSDSTAKGTEAFF
cdr3_length: 14; v_call: TRBV11-3; j_call: TRBJ1-1; cdr3_aa: CASSLPFVGSKAFF
cdr3_length: 13; v_call: TRBV29-1; j_call: TRBJ2-2; cdr3_aa: CSVSWGVVGELFF
cdr3_length: 14; v_call: TRBV7-2; j_call: TRBJ1-2; cdr3_aa: CASSFDRGGYGYTF
cdr3_length: 15; v_call: TRBV6-2/TRBV6-3; j_call: TRBJ2-1; cdr3_aa: CASSGAGANYNEQFF
cdr3_length: 18; v_call: TRBV7-2; j_call: TRBJ2-3; cdr3_aa: CASSYPSVLAGVSDTQYF
cdr3_length: 15; v_call: TRBV11-2; j_call: TRBJ1-2; cdr3_aa: CASSLERDRDYGYTF
cdr3_length: 13; v_call: TRBV9; j_call: TRBJ2-5; cdr3_aa: CASNSGPQETQYF
cdr3_length: 14; v_call: TRBV18; j_call: TRBJ2-7; cdr3_aa: CASSPRQGTYEQYF
cdr3_length: 16; v_call: TRBV11-2; j_call: TRBJ2-5; cdr3_aa: CASSLDSGRREETQYF